These 26 T cell receptor beta chains share one sample of origin, sequenced in a study of metastatic and nonmetastatic thyroid tumors. Every patient underwent thyroid surgery untreated. TCRdb redid the clone calls on the PCR reads using MiXCR. This repertoire shows 20,000 to 25,000 clones, roughly a fifth found once; its top ten account for less than 35%. Sequenced input: blood. The receptor source for this set is a female donor with papillary thyroid cancer or a benign thyroid nodule (not recorded which). Some clones in this sample may be carry-over from other donors' samples.

Remarks on this clone: One end of the junction fails to match germline, which may point to a read error. The rearrangement uses TRBV25-1 and TRBJ2-5; D may be TRBD2 (6 bases). The CDR3 extends over 17 amino acids. The germline V gene encodes CDR1 MGHDK and CDR2 SYGVNS. CDR3 coding DNA: TGTGCCAGCAGTGAATTGATGGACTACCCGGCCCAAGAGACACAGTACTTC. Translating gives CASSELMDYPAQETQYF.

This clone has a count of ten or more. This rearrangement joins TRBV3-1 to TRBJ1-6; D is possibly TRBD1 (5 bases). Between the trimmed V and J ends, which lost 0 bases and 10 bases, there was a span of 10 bases. Germline CDR1 LGHDT, CDR2 YNNKEL (reference sequence). The CDR3 is 14 residues long. The DNA of the CDR3 is TGTGCCAGCAGCCAAGATGTCAGGGACTCACCCCTCCACTTT. The encoded protein is CASSQDVRDSPLHF.

This clone was observed at least ten times. J is TRBJ2-3 and V is TRBV7-2; TRBD2 agrees at 7 bases. The length of the CDR3 is 17 residues. Per the germline V gene, CDR1 is SGHTA and CDR2 is FQGNSA. V dropped 0 bases and J dropped 5; count of bases not matched to a gene: 11. The CDR3 loop reads CASSLARASGLEDTQYF. The CDR3 DNA reads TGTGCCAGCAGCTTAGCGCGGGCTAGCGGACTAGAAGATACGCAGTATTTT. Supplemented by reference TRBV7-2 and TRBJ2-3, the full variable domain reads GAGVSQSPSNKVTEKGKDVELRCDPISGHTALYWYRQSLGQGLEFLIYFQGNSAPDKSGLPSDRFSAERTGGSVSTLTIQRTQQEDSAVYLCASSLARASGLEDTQYFGPGTRLTVL.

This clone was observed many times. The chain couples TRBV20-1 to TRBJ2-1; tentative D call: TRBD2 (6 bases). Germline assignment: CDR1 DFQATT and CDR2 SNEGSKA (reference sequence). The CDR3 runs 15 residues. V lost 6 bases to trimming and J lost 6 bases, with 21 bases between them. This CDR3 is CSAARLDLVGNEQFF. In nucleotides, the CDR3 is TGCAGTGCCGCGAGACTAGATTTAGTCGGCAATGAGCAGTTCTTC.

With regard to this clone: The junction departs from the called germline gene at one end, perhaps through a read error. The chain recombines TRBV7-6 with TRBJ1-2, with 7 positions matching TRBD1. Germline assignment: CDR1 SGHVS and CDR2 FNYEAQ. This CDR3 is built from 13 residues. The CDR3 region has the DNA TGTGCCAGCAGCACCCGACAGGGAGAAGTCTACACCTTT. Its protein product is CASSTRQGEVYTF.

The table lists this clone with a few counts. This sequence joins TRBV6-1 and TRBJ1-4, with D unresolved. The V end was cut by 8 bases, the J end by 1 base, with 23 bases between. The CDR3 contains 18 residues. CDR1 and CDR2 (germline): MNHNS, SASEGT. The CDR3, as DNA: TGTGCCAGCCTAGGATACATGGGTCGTGATATAACTAATGAAAAACTGTTTTTT. Protein sequence: CASLGYMGRDITNEKLFF.

On this clone itself: Just one base apart from a much larger clone, this may be a read error. The J gene is TRBJ2-7, the V gene TRBV3-1; no clear D. Trimming pared 6 bases from V and 5 bases from J, leaving 17 bases between. The CDR3 spans 14 residues. In germline, CDR1 is LGHDT, CDR2 YNNKEL (reference sequence). DNA of the CDR3: TGTGCCAGCAGACTATGGTATTCTGAGGACGAGCAGTACTTC. Translating gives CASRLWYSEDEQYF.

This clone has at least ten counts. The rearrangement links TRBV5-4 to TRBJ2-7; 9 nucleotides align to TRBD2. Germline V CDR1 and CDR2: SGHNT, YYREEE (reference sequence). Trimming at V came to 4 bases and at J to 1 base, leaving 6 bases not matched to a gene. The CDR3 extends over 15 amino acids. The CDR3 nucleotides are TGTGCCAGCAGCCCCCGGGCGGGGGGGTCCTACGAGCAGTACTTC. Its translation: CASSPRAGGSYEQYF.

This clone was recorded a few times. The V gene is TRBV28, the J gene TRBJ1-2; 9 bases agree with TRBD1. This CDR3 contains 13 residues. Germline CDR1 reads MDHEN; CDR2 reads SYDVKM. J gave up 6 bases and V 3 bases, and 2 bases lay outside the gene matches. The CDR3 coding sequence is TGTGCCAGCAGTTTGGGGACAGGGCATGGCTACACCTTC. Translated: CASSLGTGHGYTF.

In its sample, this clone was seen many times. This chain connects TRBV25-1 to TRBJ1-1, with TRBD1 as a possible D gene (5 bases). V gave up 3 bases and J gave up 0 bases, with 14 bases separating them. Looked up from germline, CDR1 is MGHDK and CDR2 is SYGVNS. The CDR3 is made up of 16 amino acids. The DNA of the CDR3 is TGTGCCAGCAGTGATTCGAGACAGCCCATGAACACTGAAGCTTTCTTT. Translation: CASSDSRQPMNTEAFF.

This clone was picked up many times. The chain has TRBV20-1 and TRBJ2-2; 9 bases agree with TRBD2. The V and J ends lost 0 bases and 6 bases, in that order; junction bases with no gene match: 8. CDR1 is DFQATT, CDR2 SNEGSKA, per germline (reference sequence). This CDR3 region has 16 residues. The CDR3 reads CSAREGGGAGAGELFF. The CDR3 nucleotides are TGCAGTGCTAGAGAAGGCGGGGGGGCCGGAGCCGGGGAGCTGTTTTTT.

This clone was recorded many times. The V gene is TRBV9, the J gene TRBJ2-1; tentatively, D is TRBD2 (6 bases). This CDR3 is 15 amino acids long. V lost 0 bases and J lost 4, with 11 bases in between. Germline V lookup: CDR1 SGDLS, CDR2 YYNGEE. The CDR3 reads CASSVVGGPYNEQFF. For the CDR3, the DNA is TGTGCCAGCAGCGTAGTCGGAGGGCCGTACAATGAGCAGTTCTTC.

This chain connects TRBV30 to TRBJ1-2; 7 bases agree with TRBD1. V trimming: 2 bases; J trimming: 8 bases; junction bases outside the gene matches: 11. CDR1 GTSNPN and CDR2 SVGIG come from the germline V gene (reference sequence). This CDR3 contains 14 residues. The CDR3 spells CAWSPPRDSAGYTF. DNA for the CDR3: TGTGCCTGGAGTCCCCCGAGGGACAGTGCCGGCTACACCTTC.

This clone was counted ten times or more. This chain joins TRBV7-2 and TRBJ2-1, with D uncertain. Germline V gene lookup returns CDR1 SGHTA and CDR2 FQGNSA. CDR3 length: 12 amino acids. Deletions cut 7 bases from V and 2 bases from J, with 6 bases between. This CDR3 reads CASTDPYNEQFF. The CDR3 bases are TGTGCCAGCACTGACCCCTACAATGAGCAGTTCTTC.

The table lists this clone with many counts. V is TRBV11-3 and J is TRBJ2-3, with D unresolved. The CDR3 is 11 residues long. CDR1 is SGHNT, CDR2 YENEEA, per germline. V lost 3 bases and J 2 bases, leaving 0 bases between the germline ends. Here the CDR3 reads CASSFTDTQYF. The CDR3 DNA reads TGTGCCAGCAGCTTCACAGATACGCAGTATTTT.

This clone occurred once. This chain uses TRBV11-1 with TRBJ2-1; TRBD2 might be the D (5 bases). Germline lookup yields CDR1 SGHAT and CDR2 FQDESV (reference sequence). This CDR3 comprises 15 residues. Trimming shortened V by 6 bases and J by 8 bases, and 20 bases separated the two germline ends. The CDR3 nucleotides read TGTGCCAGCAGATACCGGGGTTCATCGTCCGATGAGCAGTTCTTC. Protein product: CASRYRGSSSDEQFF.

This clone was detected ten times or more. The chain carries TRBV4-1 and TRBJ1-6; TRBD1 matches 8 bases. The junction had 6 bases not matched to a gene; V was cut back by 2 bases and J by 9 bases. The germline gives CDR1 MGHRA, CDR2 YSYEKL. This CDR3 spans 15 amino acids. CDR3 residues: CASSQPRTGSSPLHF. In DNA, the CDR3 is TGCGCCAGCAGCCAACCCCGGACAGGGAGTTCACCCCTCCACTTT.

Ten or more counts support this clone. The CDR3 is CASSPRDRGQETQYF. CDR3 DNA sequence: TGTGCCAGCTCACCTAGGGACAGGGGACAAGAGACCCAGTACTTC. The chain employs TRBV18 and TRBJ2-5; 10 nucleotides match TRBD1. In germline, CDR1 is KGHSH, CDR2 LQKENI. V trimming: 3 bases; J trimming: 2 bases; junction bases outside the gene matches: 3. The CDR3 length is 15 residues.

This clone showed up many times. The chain couples TRBV11-2 to TRBJ2-3; D is unresolved. The CDR3 is 11 residues long. Trimming shortened V by 3 bases and J by 6 bases, and 4 bases separated the two germline ends. Germline V CDR1 and CDR2: SGHAT, FQNNGV. The CDR3: CASSFRDTQYF. CDR3 bases: TGTGCCAGCAGCTTTCGGGATACGCAGTATTTT.

This clone is judged medium-sized (0.01 to 0.1%). J is TRBJ2-5 and V is TRBV6-1; possible D gene TRBD1, 6 bases. This CDR3 has 12 amino acids. The V gene's germline CDR1 is MNHNS and CDR2 SASEGT. Trimming cost V 5 bases and J 5 bases, with 9 bases left between them. CDR3 protein: CASSSRGETQYF. The CDR3 coding sequence is TGTGCCAGCAGTTCGAGGGGGGAGACCCAGTACTTC.

This clone was recorded many times. The gene calls are TRBV11-2 and TRBJ1-5; D unresolved. The germline CDR1 and CDR2 sequences are SGHAT and FQNNGV. The CDR3 length is 16 residues. V lost 1 base, J lost 3 bases, and 13 bases lay in between. This chain's CDR3 is CASSLGPAGSNQPQHF. In nucleotides, the CDR3 is TGTGCCAGCAGCTTAGGACCCGCCGGTTCCAATCAGCCCCAGCATTTT.

This clone was seen repeatedly, ten times or more. The chain couples TRBV11-3 to TRBJ2-3; D not certain. V was clipped by 0 bases and J by 3 bases, with 7 bases between them. The V gene's germline CDR1 is SGHNT and CDR2 YENEEA. CDR3 length: 14 residues. CDR3 sequence reads: CASSLDQETDTQYF. The CDR3 region has the DNA TGTGCCAGCAGCTTAGATCAGGAAACAGATACGCAGTATTTT. Filled out from reference TRBV11-3 and TRBJ2-3, the complete variable domain reads EAGVVQSPRYKIIEKKQPVAFWCNPISGHNTLYWYLQNLGQGPELLIRYENEEAVDDSQLPKDRFSAERLKGVDSTLKIQPAELGDSAVYLCASSLDQETDTQYFGPGTRLTVL.

The rearrangement uses TRBV11-2 and TRBJ2-1, with D unclear. Between the trimmed V and J ends, which lost 5 bases and 7 bases, there was a span of 18 bases. CDR3 length: 15 residues. Germline V lookup: CDR1 SGHAT, CDR2 FQNNGV. In DNA, the CDR3 is TGTGCCAGCAGCCAACCCACGTTAGGGTCTAATGAGCAGTTCTTC. Translated: CASSQPTLGSNEQFF.

In regard to this clone: It may be a read error: a sequence one base away is much more abundant. This specimen includes other DNA sequences encoding the same CDR3. The V and J genes are TRBV30 and TRBJ2-5; D remains ambiguous. The CDR3 has 17 residues. The V end was cut by 0 bases, the J end by 1 base, with 18 bases between. CDR1 and CDR2 (germline): GTSNPN, SVGIG (reference sequence). The CDR3 sequence is CAWSVGSGATLQETQYF. CDR3 DNA: TGTGCCTGGAGTGTAGGTAGTGGCGCCACCCTCCAAGAGACCCAGTACTTC.

Of note for this clone: Compared with germline, one end of the junction differs, possibly owing to a read error. The chain uses TRBV30 and TRBJ2-7, with 7 bases matching TRBD1. The germline CDR1 and CDR2 sequences are GTSNPN and SVGIG (reference sequence). This CDR3 region has 17 residues. The DNA of the CDR3 is TGTGCCTGGAGCGAACCTGGACAGGCGGAATTTTCATACGAGCAGCACTTC. Translating it yields CAWSEPGQAEFSYEQHF.

This clone has at least ten counts. The V and J genes are TRBV5-1 and TRBJ2-5; 9 bases are shared with TRBD2. V lost 7 bases and J lost 2; bases outside the gene matches: 12. The CDR3 spans 16 residues. Germline CDR1 reads SGHRS; CDR2 reads YFSETQ. The CDR3 sequence is CASRRSASGTQETQYF. CDR3 coding DNA: TGCGCCAGCCGCCGCTCGGCTAGCGGGACTCAAGAGACCCAGTACTTC.